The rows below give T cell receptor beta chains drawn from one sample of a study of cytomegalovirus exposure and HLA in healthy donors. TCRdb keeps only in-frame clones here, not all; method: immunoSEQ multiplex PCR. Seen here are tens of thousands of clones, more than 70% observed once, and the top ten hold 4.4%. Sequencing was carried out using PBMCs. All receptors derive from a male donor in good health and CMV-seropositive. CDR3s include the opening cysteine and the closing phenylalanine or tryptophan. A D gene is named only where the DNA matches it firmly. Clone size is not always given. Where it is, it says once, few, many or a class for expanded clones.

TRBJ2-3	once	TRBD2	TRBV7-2	CASSLAGGFTDTQYF	TGTGCCAGCAGCTTAGCGGGAGGGTTCACAGATACGCAGTATTTT
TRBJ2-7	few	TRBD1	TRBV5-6	CASSFSFRTGNYEQYF	TGTGCCAGCAGCTTCTCCTTTCGGACAGGGAACTACGAGCAGTACTTC
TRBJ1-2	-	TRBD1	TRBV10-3	CAINHDPRGPNYGYTF	TGTGCCATCAACCATGATCCGAGGGGGCCTAACTATGGCTACACCTTC
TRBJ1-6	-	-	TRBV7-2	CASSTPWTRGGGSPLHF	TGTGCCAGCAGCACCCCTTGGACCCGGGGGGGAGGGTCACCCCTCCACTTT
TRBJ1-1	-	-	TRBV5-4	CASSFSGNTEAFF	TGTGCCAGCAGCTTTTCCGGGAACACTGAAGCTTTCTTT
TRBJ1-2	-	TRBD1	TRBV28	CASISGTGAAAYYGYTF	TGTGCCAGCATATCCGGGACAGGGGCCGCGGCCTACTATGGCTACACCTTC
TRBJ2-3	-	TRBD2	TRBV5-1	CASSYGLAGGAGDTQYF	TGCGCCAGCAGCTATGGACTAGCGGGAGGAGCGGGGGATACGCAGTATTTT
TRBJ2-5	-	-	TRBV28	CASRDVRGFRETQYF	TGTGCCAGCAGGGACGTGAGGGGGTTCCGAGAGACCCAGTACTTC
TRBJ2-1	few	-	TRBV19	CASSIGQGYDNEQFF	TGTGCCAGTAGTATCGGCCAGGGGTATGACAATGAGCAGTTCTTC
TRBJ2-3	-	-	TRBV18	CASSPFITVEADTQYF	TGTGCCAGCTCACCTTTCATAACGGTCGAGGCAGATACGCAGTATTTT
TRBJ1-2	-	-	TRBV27	CASSGGYGYTF	TGTGCCAGCAGCGGGGGCTATGGCTACACCTTC
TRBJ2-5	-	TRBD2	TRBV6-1	CASSEGTSSETQYF	TGTGCCAGCAGTGAAGGGACTAGCTCGGAGACCCAGTACTTC
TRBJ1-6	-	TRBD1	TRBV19	CASRGQGGNSPLHF	TGTGCCAGTAGAGGACAGGGAGGGAATTCACCCCTCCACTTT
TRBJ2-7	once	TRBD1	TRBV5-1	CASSVGQGAYEQYF	TGCGCCAGCAGCGTGGGACAGGGGGCCTACGAGCAGTACTTC
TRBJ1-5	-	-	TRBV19	CASSWGVQPQHF	TGTGCCAGTTCGTGGGGGGTCCAGCCCCAGCATTTT
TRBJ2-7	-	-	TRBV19	CASSRRDSYEQYF	TGTGCCAGTAGTCGCCGGGACTCCTACGAGCAGTACTTC
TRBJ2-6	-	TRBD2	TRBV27	CASSLRLAQSSGANVLTF	TGTGCCAGCAGTTTAAGACTAGCCCAGAGCTCTGGGGCCAACGTCCTGACTTTC
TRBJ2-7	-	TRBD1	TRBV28	CASSPGQGRGEQYF	TGTGCCAGCAGTCCAGGACAGGGGAGGGGCGAGCAGTACTTC
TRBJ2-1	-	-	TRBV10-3	CAISDGGSSYNEQFF	TGTGCCATCAGTGACGGGGGTAGCTCCTACAATGAGCAGTTCTTC
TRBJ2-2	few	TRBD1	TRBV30	CAQNRGGPGELFF	TGTGCCCAGAACAGGGGTGGACCCGGGGAGCTGTTTTTT
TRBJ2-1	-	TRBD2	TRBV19	CATQERGRENEQFF	TGTGCCACTCAAGAGCGGGGGAGGGAGAATGAGCAGTTCTTC
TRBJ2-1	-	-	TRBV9	CASSPSQVNNEQFF	TGTGCCAGCAGCCCATCCCAGGTGAACAATGAGCAGTTCTTC
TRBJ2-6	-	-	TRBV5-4	CASSYTGSGANVLTF	TGTGCCAGCAGCTATACGGGGTCTGGGGCCAACGTCCTGACTTTC
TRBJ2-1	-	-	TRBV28	CAGSSYNEQFF	TGTGCCGGTAGCTCCTACAATGAGCAGTTCTTC
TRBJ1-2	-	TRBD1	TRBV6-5	CASNRGNYGYTF	TGTGCCAGCAACAGGGGAAACTATGGCTACACCTTC
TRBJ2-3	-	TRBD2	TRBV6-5	CASSSGRAVTDTQYF	TGTGCCAGCAGTAGCGGGAGGGCCGTCACAGATACGCAGTATTTT
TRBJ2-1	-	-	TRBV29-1	CSVPGLDEQFF	TGCAGCGTCCCGGGATTGGATGAGCAGTTCTTC
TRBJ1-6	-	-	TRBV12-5	CASGRPGTTSYNSPLHF	TGTGCTAGTGGTCGACCGGGGACAACCTCCTATAATTCACCCCTCCACTTT
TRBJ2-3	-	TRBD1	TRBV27	CASSLTGVYTDTQYF	TGTGCCAGCAGTTTGACAGGGGTCTACACAGATACGCAGTATTTT
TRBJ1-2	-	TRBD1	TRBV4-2	CASSHRWAGTGGNYGYTF	TGTGCCAGCAGCCATAGGTGGGCTGGGACAGGGGGCAACTATGGCTACACCTTC
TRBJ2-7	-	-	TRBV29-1	CSGAWGVKVNGGYEQYF	TGCAGCGGCGCCTGGGGGGTGAAAGTAAATGGGGGCTACGAGCAGTACTTC
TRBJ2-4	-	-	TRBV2	CASSESVLIAKNIQYF	TGTGCCAGCAGTGAATCGGTCTTAATAGCCAAAAACATTCAGTACTTC
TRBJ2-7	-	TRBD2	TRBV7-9	CASRGGNPSYEQYF	TGTGCCAGCAGGGGGGGGAACCCCTCCTACGAGCAGTACTTC
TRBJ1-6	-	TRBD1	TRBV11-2	CASSSGTGVNSPLHF	TGTGCCAGCAGCTCCGGGACAGGGGTTAATTCACCCCTCCACTTT
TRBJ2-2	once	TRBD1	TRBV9	CASSLTRDRGTTGELFF	TGTGCCAGCAGCTTAACCCGGGACAGGGGAACCACCGGGGAGCTGTTTTTT
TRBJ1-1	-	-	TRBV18	CASSWANTEAFF	TGTGCCAGCTCATGGGCGAACACTGAAGCTTTCTTT
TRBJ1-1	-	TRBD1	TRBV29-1	CSVGTGPVAEAFF	TGCAGCGTGGGGACAGGGCCCGTTGCTGAAGCTTTCTTT
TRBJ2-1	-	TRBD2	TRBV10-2	CASMLAGAQNEQFF	TGCGCCAGCATGCTAGCGGGAGCGCAGAATGAGCAGTTCTTC
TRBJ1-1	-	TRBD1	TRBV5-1	CASNPTASTGRTEAFF	TGCGCCAGCAACCCGACGGCCTCGACAGGGAGGACTGAAGCTTTCTTT
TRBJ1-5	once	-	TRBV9	CASSVGEGRGNQPQHF	TGTGCCAGCAGCGTAGGTGAGGGCAGGGGTAATCAGCCCCAGCATTTT
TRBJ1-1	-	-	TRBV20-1	CSAGTNTEAFF	TGCAGTGCTGGGACAAACACTGAAGCTTTCTTT
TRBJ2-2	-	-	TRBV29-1	CSVERGTGELFF	TGCAGCGTTGAAAGGGGGACCGGGGAGCTGTTTTTT
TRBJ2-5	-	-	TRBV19	CASSIEQGGTQYF	TGTGCCAGTAGTATAGAGCAGGGAGGGACCCAGTACTTC
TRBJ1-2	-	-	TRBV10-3	CAVHGPDYGYTF	TGTGCCGTCCATGGGCCAGACTATGGCTACACCTTC
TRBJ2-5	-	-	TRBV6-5	CASSYSPGQETQYF	TGTGCCAGCAGTTACTCGCCGGGCCAAGAGACCCAGTACTTC
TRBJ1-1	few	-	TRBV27	CASSLRGGSGTEAFF	TGTGCCAGCAGTTTAAGAGGTGGCAGCGGCACTGAAGCTTTCTTT
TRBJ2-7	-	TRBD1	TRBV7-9	CASSFGTGPSYEQYF	TGTGCCAGCAGCTTTGGGACAGGGCCCTCATACGAGCAGTACTTC
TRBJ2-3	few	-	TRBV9	CASSVGASDTQYF	TGTGCCAGCAGTGTGGGGGCCTCAGATACGCAGTATTTT
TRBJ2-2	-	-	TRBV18	CASSPISGPGELFF	TGTGCCAGCTCACCCATATCAGGTCCCGGGGAGCTGTTTTTT
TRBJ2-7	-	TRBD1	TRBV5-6	CASSLNRGASYEQYF	TGTGCCAGCAGCTTGAACAGGGGCGCCTCCTACGAGCAGTACTTC
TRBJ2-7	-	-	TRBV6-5	CASSYLSGPYEQYF	TGTGCCAGCAGTTACTTGTCAGGGCCCTACGAGCAGTACTTC
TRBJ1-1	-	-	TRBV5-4	CASSLEEGRNTEAFF	TGTGCCAGCAGCTTGGAGGAGGGGAGGAACACTGAAGCTTTCTTT